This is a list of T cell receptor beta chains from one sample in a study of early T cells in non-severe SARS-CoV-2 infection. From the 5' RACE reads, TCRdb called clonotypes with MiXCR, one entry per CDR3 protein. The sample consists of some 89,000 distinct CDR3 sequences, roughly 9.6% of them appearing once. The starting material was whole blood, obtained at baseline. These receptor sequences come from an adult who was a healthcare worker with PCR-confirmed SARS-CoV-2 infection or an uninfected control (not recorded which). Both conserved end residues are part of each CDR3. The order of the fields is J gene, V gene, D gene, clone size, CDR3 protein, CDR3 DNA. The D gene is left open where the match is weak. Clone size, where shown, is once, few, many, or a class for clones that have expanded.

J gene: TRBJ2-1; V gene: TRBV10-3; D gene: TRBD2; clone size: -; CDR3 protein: CAISQTSGYEQFF; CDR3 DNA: TGTGCCATCAGCCAAACTAGCGGCTATGAGCAGTTCTTC
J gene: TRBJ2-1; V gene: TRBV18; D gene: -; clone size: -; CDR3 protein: CASSLLSAGAGHEQFF; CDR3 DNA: TGTGCCAGCTCACTCCTCTCCGCGGGGGCCGGACATGAGCAGTTCTTC
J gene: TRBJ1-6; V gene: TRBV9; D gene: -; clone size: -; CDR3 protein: CASSVAGEGGNSPLHF; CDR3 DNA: TGTGCCAGCAGCGTAGCTGGGGAGGGAGGTAATTCACCCCTCCACTTT
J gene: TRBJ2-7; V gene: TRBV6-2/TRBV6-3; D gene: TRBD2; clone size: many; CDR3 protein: CASSYLIGGSPTYEQYF; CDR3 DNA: TGTGCCAGCAGTTACCTTATCGGCGGGAGTCCTACCTACGAGCAGTACTTC
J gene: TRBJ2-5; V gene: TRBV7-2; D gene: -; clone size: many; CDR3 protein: CASSSPDRPQETQYF; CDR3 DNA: TGTGCCAGCAGCTCTCCCGACAGGCCCCAAGAGACCCAGTACTTC
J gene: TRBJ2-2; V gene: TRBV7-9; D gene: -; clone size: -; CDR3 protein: CASSFEAGELFF; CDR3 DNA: TGTGCCAGCAGCTTCGAAGCCGGGGAGCTGTTTTTT
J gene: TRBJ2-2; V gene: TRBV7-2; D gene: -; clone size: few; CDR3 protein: CASSLRDPLSGELFF; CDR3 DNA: TGTGCCAGCAGCCTCCGGGACCCTTTGTCCGGGGAGCTGTTTTTT
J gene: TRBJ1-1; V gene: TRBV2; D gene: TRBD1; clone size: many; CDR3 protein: CAGGQGPNTEAFF; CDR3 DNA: TGTGCCGGCGGACAGGGACCGAACACTGAAGCTTTCTTT
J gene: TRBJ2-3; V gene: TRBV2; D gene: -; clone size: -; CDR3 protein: CASSVDRIPDTQYF; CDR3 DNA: TGTGCCAGCAGTGTCGACAGAATACCAGATACGCAGTATTTT
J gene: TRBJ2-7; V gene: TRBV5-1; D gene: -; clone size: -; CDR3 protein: CASSPESLFEQYF; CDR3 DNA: TGCGCCAGCAGCCCCGAGTCGCTCTTCGAGCAGTACTTC
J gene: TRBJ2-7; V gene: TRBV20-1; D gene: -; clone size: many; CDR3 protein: CSAKFNRASSYEQYF; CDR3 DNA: TGCAGTGCCAAATTTAATCGAGCTTCTTCCTACGAGCAGTACTTC
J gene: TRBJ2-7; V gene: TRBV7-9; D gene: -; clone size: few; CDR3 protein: CASSSEDVYEQYF; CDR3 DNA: TGTGCCAGCAGCTCGGAGGACGTGTACGAGCAGTACTTC
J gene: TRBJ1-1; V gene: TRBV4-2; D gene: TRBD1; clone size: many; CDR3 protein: CASSYRDRYEAFF; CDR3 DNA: TGTGCCAGCAGCTACCGGGACAGATACGAAGCTTTCTTT
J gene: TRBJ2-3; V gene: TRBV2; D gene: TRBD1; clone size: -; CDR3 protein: CASSVGQGIHDTQYF; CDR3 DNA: TGTGCCAGCAGTGTGGGACAGGGGATTCACGATACGCAGTATTTT
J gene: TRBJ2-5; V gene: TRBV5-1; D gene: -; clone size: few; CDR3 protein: CASSLAEEETQYF; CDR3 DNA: TGCGCCAGCAGCTTGGCTGAAGAAGAGACCCAGTACTTC
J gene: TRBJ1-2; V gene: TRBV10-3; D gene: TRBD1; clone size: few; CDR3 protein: CAISGGADGYTF; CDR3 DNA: TGTGCCATATCAGGGGGCGCGGATGGCTACACCTTC
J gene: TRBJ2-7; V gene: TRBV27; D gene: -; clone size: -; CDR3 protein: CASSLGPDYEQYF; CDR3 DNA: TGTGCCAGCAGTTTAGGTCCAGACTACGAGCAGTACTTC
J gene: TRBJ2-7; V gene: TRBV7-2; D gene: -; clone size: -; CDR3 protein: CASSIRPPLAYEQYF; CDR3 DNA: TGTGCCAGCAGCATAAGACCCCCTCTGGCGTACGAGCAGTACTTC
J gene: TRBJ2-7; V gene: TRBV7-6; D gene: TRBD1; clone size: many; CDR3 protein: CASSLRTGVEQYF; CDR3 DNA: TGTGCCAGCAGCTTGAGGACAGGGGTCGAGCAGTACTTC
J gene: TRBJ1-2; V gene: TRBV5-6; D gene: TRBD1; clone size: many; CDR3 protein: CASSFNRGQGNYGYTF; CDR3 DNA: TGTGCCAGCAGCTTTAACCGGGGACAGGGGAACTATGGCTACACCTTC
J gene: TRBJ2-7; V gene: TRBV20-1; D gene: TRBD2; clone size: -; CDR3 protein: CSAREWGMGGSSYEQYF; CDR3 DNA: TGCAGTGCTAGAGAGTGGGGAATGGGCGGGAGCTCCTACGAGCAGTACTTC
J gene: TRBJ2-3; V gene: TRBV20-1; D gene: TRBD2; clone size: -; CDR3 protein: CTMAAGRDTQYF; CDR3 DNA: TGCACCATGGCAGCGGGACGAGATACGCAGTATTTT
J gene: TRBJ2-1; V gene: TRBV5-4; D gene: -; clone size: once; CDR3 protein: CASSFPRGGEGNEQFF; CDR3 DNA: TGTGCCAGCAGCTTCCCGCGAGGGGGAGAGGGAAATGAGCAGTTCTTC
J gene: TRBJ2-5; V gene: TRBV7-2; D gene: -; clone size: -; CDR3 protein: CASSLGGDAETQYF; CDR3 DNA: TGTGCCAGCAGCCTGGGCGGGGACGCCGAGACCCAGTACTTC
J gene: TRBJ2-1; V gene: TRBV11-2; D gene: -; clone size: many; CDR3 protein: CASSLRGTGPSYNEQFF; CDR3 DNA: TGTGCCAGCAGCTTACGGGGTACAGGGCCCTCCTACAATGAGCAGTTCTTC
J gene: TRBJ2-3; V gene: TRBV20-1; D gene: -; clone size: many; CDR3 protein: CSASAWGTDTQYF; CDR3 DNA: TGCAGTGCTAGTGCGTGGGGCACAGATACGCAGTATTTT
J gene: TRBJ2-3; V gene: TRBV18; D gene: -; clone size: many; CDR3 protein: CASSLLVTDTQYF; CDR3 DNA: TGTGCCAGCTCACTCCTGGTCACAGATACGCAGTATTTT
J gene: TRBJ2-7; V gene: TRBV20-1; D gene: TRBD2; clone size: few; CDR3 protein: CSARDPRSGRAAGEQYF; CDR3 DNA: TGCAGTGCTAGAGACCCTAGGAGCGGGAGGGCCGCTGGCGAGCAGTACTTC
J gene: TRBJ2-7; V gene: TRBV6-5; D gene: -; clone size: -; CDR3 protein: CASSYSIQVDYEQYF; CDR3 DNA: TGTGCCAGCAGTTACTCGATTCAGGTTGACTACGAGCAGTACTTC
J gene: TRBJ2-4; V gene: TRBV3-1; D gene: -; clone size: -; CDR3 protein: CASSGPGLEYF; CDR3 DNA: TGTGCCAGCAGCGGACCGGGATTGGAGTACTTC
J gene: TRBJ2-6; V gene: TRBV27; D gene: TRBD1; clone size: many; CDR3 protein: CASSSRTGKTGANVLTF; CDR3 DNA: TGTGCCAGCAGTTCTAGGACAGGGAAGACTGGGGCCAACGTCCTGACTTTC
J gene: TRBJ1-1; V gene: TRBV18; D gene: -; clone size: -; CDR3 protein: CASSTDKNTEAFF; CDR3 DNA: TGTGCCAGCTCAACGGACAAAAACACTGAAGCTTTCTTT
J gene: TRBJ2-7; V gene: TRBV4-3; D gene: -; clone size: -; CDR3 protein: CASSQVGQSYEQYF; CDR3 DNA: TGCGCCAGCAGCCAAGTCGGGCAGTCCTACGAGCAGTACTTC
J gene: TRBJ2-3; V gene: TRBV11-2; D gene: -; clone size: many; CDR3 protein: CASSPLGTDTQYF; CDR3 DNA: TGTGCCAGCAGCCCCCTCGGCACAGATACGCAGTATTTT
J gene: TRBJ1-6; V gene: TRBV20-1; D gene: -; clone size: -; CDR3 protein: CSASHQNSYNSPLHF; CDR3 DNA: TGCAGTGCTTCCCATCAAAACTCCTATAATTCACCCCTCCACTTT
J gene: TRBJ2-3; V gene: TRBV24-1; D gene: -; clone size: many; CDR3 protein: CATNPGGHSDTQYF; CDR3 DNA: TGTGCCACCAACCCCGGGGGGCATTCAGATACGCAGTATTTT
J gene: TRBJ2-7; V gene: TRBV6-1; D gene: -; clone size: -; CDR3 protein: CASSGRQTAYEQYF; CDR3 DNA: TGTGCCAGCAGTGGCCGACAGACCGCCTACGAGCAGTACTTC
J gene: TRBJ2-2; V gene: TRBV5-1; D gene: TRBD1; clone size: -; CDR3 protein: CASSLESGTGGTGELFF; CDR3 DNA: TGCGCCAGCAGCTTGGAATCCGGGACAGGAGGCACCGGGGAGCTGTTTTTT
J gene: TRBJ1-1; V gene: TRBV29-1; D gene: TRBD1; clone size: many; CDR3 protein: CSACPGTGSATEAFF; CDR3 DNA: TGCAGCGCCTGTCCCGGGACAGGGTCGGCCACTGAAGCTTTCTTT
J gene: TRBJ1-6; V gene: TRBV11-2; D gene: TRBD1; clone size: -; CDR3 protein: CASSWTTGMNSPLHF; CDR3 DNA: TGTGCCAGCAGCTGGACGACAGGGATGAATTCACCCCTCCACTTT
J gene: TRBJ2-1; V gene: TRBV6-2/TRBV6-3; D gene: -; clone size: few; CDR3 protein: CASSYQKYNEQFF; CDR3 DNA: TGTGCCAGCAGTTACCAAAAGTACAATGAGCAGTTCTTC
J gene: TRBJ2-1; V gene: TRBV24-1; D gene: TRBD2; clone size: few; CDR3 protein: CATSDPGLAANNEQFF; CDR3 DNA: TGTGCCACCAGTGACCCGGGACTAGCGGCGAACAATGAGCAGTTCTTC